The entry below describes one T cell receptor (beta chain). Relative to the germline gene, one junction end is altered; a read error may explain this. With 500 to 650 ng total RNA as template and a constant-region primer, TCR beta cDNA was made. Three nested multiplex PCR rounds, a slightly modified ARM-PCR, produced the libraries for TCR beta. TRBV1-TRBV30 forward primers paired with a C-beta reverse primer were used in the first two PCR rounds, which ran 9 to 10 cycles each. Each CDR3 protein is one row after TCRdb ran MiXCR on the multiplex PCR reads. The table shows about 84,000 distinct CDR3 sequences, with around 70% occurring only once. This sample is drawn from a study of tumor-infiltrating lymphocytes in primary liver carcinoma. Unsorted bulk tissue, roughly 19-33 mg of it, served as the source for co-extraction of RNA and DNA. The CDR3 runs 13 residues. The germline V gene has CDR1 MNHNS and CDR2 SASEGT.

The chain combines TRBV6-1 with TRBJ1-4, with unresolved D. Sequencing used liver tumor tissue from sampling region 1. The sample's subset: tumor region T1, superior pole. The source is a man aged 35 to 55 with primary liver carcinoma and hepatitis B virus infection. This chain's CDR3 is CSSSLQRNEKLFF. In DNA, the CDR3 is TGTTCCAGCAGTTTACAGCGCAATGAAAAACTGTTTTTC.